Listed below are T cell receptor beta chains from one sample, sequenced in a study of shared clonotypes between healthy human individuals. Repertoires were generated with immunoSEQ multiplex PCR, while TCRdb's copy carries only in-frame clones and drops some. The profile shows a few million clones, approximately 96% of them singletons. The specimen was naive CD4+ T cells sorted from blood. Receptor source: a man between 18 and 35 years old in good health. Both conserved end residues are part of each CDR3. Each record gives: V gene, clone size, J gene, D gene, CDR3 DNA, CDR3 protein. D genes are given only for firm matches. Part of the rows lack a size; the others show once, few, many or a class for expanded clones.

v_gene: TRBV7-2
abundance: .
j_gene: TRBJ1-3
d_gene: TRBD1
CDR3nt: TGTGCCAGCAGCTCTTTCACAGGGGGCTCTGGAAACACCATATATTTT
CDR3aa: CASSSFTGGSGNTIYF

v_gene: TRBV5-1
abundance: once
j_gene: TRBJ2-3
d_gene: .
CDR3nt: TGCGCCAGCAGCGAAGATGATACGCAGTATTTT
CDR3aa: CASSEDDTQYF

v_gene: TRBV4-3
abundance: .
j_gene: TRBJ2-3
d_gene: .
CDR3nt: TGCGCCAGCAGCCAGGACCGACTTACCAGGACGCAGTATTTT
CDR3aa: CASSQDRLTRTQYF

v_gene: TRBV7-2
abundance: .
j_gene: TRBJ2-7
d_gene: .
CDR3nt: TGTGCCAGCAGCTCGACTAGTGACAGATTCTACGAGCAGTACTTC
CDR3aa: CASSSTSDRFYEQYF

v_gene: TRBV25-1
abundance: .
j_gene: TRBJ2-6
d_gene: .
CDR3nt: TGTGCCAGCAGCAGAGTTTCTGGGGCCAACGTCCTGACTTTC
CDR3aa: CASSRVSGANVLTF

v_gene: TRBV10-3
abundance: .
j_gene: TRBJ2-1
d_gene: TRBD1
CDR3nt: TGTGCCATCAGTGGCAGACAGGGTGAGTCCCCAACCTACAATGAGCAGTTCTTC
CDR3aa: CAISGRQGESPTYNEQFF

v_gene: TRBV5-6
abundance: .
j_gene: TRBJ1-4
d_gene: .
CDR3nt: TGTGCCAGCAGCTTCTCCAGGTGGAGTGAAAAACTGTTTTTT
CDR3aa: CASSFSRWSEKLFF

v_gene: TRBV11-2
abundance: .
j_gene: TRBJ2-3
d_gene: .
CDR3nt: TGTGCCAGCAGCTTCTACAACTTAGCGTTTAGCACAGATACGCAGTATTTT
CDR3aa: CASSFYNLAFSTDTQYF

v_gene: TRBV2
abundance: .
j_gene: TRBJ2-3
d_gene: TRBD2
CDR3nt: TGTGCCAGCAGTGAGCTGGCGGGGGTAGATACGCAGTATTTT
CDR3aa: CASSELAGVDTQYF

v_gene: TRBV7-2
abundance: .
j_gene: TRBJ2-5
d_gene: TRBD1
CDR3nt: TGTGCCAGCAGCTCCCAGGGGGCAGCAGAGACCCAGTACTTC
CDR3aa: CASSSQGAAETQYF

v_gene: TRBV4-2
abundance: once
j_gene: TRBJ2-5
d_gene: .
CDR3nt: TGTGCCAGCAGCCAAGAAGGGGGGGGATCACAAGAGACCCAGTACTTC
CDR3aa: CASSQEGGGSQETQYF

v_gene: TRBV28
abundance: .
j_gene: TRBJ2-2
d_gene: .
CDR3nt: TGTGCCAGGTTCATCCCCGGGGGAACAGGCGGCTTCACCGGGGAGCTGTTTTTT
CDR3aa: CARFIPGGTGGFTGELFF

v_gene: TRBV15
abundance: .
j_gene: TRBJ2-7
d_gene: .
CDR3nt: TGTGCCACCAGCAGAGAAGGGACCTCCTACGAGCAGTACTTC
CDR3aa: CATSREGTSYEQYF

v_gene: TRBV28
abundance: .
j_gene: TRBJ2-3
d_gene: TRBD2
CDR3nt: TGTGCCAGCAGTCCCTCGGCGGGGGGAGCAGATACGCAGTATTTT
CDR3aa: CASSPSAGGADTQYF

v_gene: TRBV10-3
abundance: .
j_gene: TRBJ2-7
d_gene: .
CDR3nt: TGTGCCATCAGTGAACCTCACGAGCAGTACTTC
CDR3aa: CAISEPHEQYF

v_gene: TRBV6-1
abundance: .
j_gene: TRBJ2-7
d_gene: .
CDR3nt: TGTGCCAGCAGTGAAGCAATGGGGCAGGGCGTCGACGAGCAGTACTTC
CDR3aa: CASSEAMGQGVDEQYF

v_gene: TRBV2
abundance: .
j_gene: TRBJ2-7
d_gene: TRBD2
CDR3nt: TGTGCCAGCAGTACTAGCGGAATGTCCTACGAGCAGTACTTC
CDR3aa: CASSTSGMSYEQYF